Each of the 18 T cell receptor beta chains below was sequenced from the same sample in a study of T-cell memory formation after mild COVID-19. Each CDR3 protein is one row after TCRdb ran MiXCR on the 5' RACE reads. There are around 300,000 distinct CDR3 sequences in the sample; about 13% occur only once, and 20% to 25% lies in the top ten. Sequenced input: PBMCs or a T cell subset sorted from them (not recorded which). The receptor set was obtained from a man aged 18-30 years who had mild COVID-19 (a few samples of this study predate the infection). Cell type and time point are not known.

This clonotype was recorded many times. The genes are TRBV7-9 and TRBJ2-7, with TRBD1 matching over 7 bases. This CDR3 is 14 amino acids long. Germline V gene lookup returns CDR1 SEHNR and CDR2 FQNEAQ (reference sequence). The ends lost 4 bases at V and 3 bases at J; junction bases unmatched: 6. The CDR3 protein is CASSSRDRYYEQYF. CDR3 coding DNA: TGTGCCAGCAGCTCCCGGGACAGATACTACGAGCAGTACTTC. Based on the CDR3 plus reference TRBV7-9 and TRBJ2-7, the full variable domain is DTGVSQNPRHKITKRGQNVTFRCDPISEHNRLYWYRQTLGQGPEFLTYFQNEAQLEKSRLLSDRFSAERPKGSFSTLEIQRTEQGDSAMYLCASSSRDRYYEQYFGPGTRLTVT.

V usage is TRBV13 and J usage is TRBJ2-3; 8 nucleotides align to TRBD2. The germline CDR1 and CDR2 sequences are PRHDT and FYEKMQ (reference sequence). The CDR3 is made up of 14 amino acids. The V segment lost 5 bases and the J segment 2 bases; nucleotides outside the gene matches: 3. The CDR3 coding sequence is TGTGCCAGCAGCCCACTAGCGGACACAGATACGCAGTATTTT. Translated, it gives CASSPLADTDTQYF.

J is TRBJ2-3 and V is TRBV2; perhaps TRBD1 as D (6 bases). This CDR3 is 12 amino acids long. With 10 bases removed from V and 0 bases from J, the gap between germline ends came to 8 bases. The V gene's germline CDR1 is SNHLY and CDR2 FYNNEI. The CDR3 nucleotides are TGTGCCAACAGGGTTAGCACAGATACGCAGTATTTT. It specifies CANRVSTDTQYF.

The V call is TRBV6-2 or TRBV6-3, the J call TRBJ2-1, with D possibly matching TRBD2 (6 bases). The CDR3 has 15 amino acids. Germline lookup yields CDR1 MNHEY and CDR2 SVGEGT. The V and J ends lost 3 bases and 2 bases respectively, with 11 bases between them. Here the CDR3 DNA reads TGTGCCAGCAGTTATGGAATAGCGGCCTACAATGAGCAGTTCTTC. This sequence encodes CASSYGIAAYNEQFF.

The rearrangement uses TRBV7-8 and TRBJ2-1; D is unresolved. The V end was cut by 8 bases, the J end by 0 bases, with 11 bases between. Germline CDR1 and CDR2: SGHVS and FQNEAQ. The CDR3 has 14 amino acids. The CDR3: CASLPNLSYNEQFF. Here the CDR3 DNA reads TGTGCCAGCCTGCCGAATCTCTCCTACAATGAGCAGTTCTTC. Supplemented by reference TRBV7-8 and TRBJ2-1, the full variable domain reads GAGVSQSPRYKVAKRGQDVALRCDPISGHVSLFWYQQALGQGPEFLTYFQNEAQLDKSGLPSDRFFAERPEGSVSTLKIQRTQQEDSAVYLCASLPNLSYNEQFFGPGTRLTVL.

This clonotype was observed at least ten times. The CDR3 reads CSVRLNGELFF. The CDR3 nucleotides are TGCAGCGTTCGGCTGAACGGGGAGCTGTTTTTT. The V and J genes are TRBV29-1 and TRBJ2-2; D is unresolved. V lost 5 bases and J lost 7, with 8 bases in between. CDR3 length: 11 amino acids. Germline V CDR1 and CDR2: SQVTM, ANQGSEA.

The chain is built from TRBV24-1 and TRBJ2-5; D may be TRBD1 or TRBD2 (5 bases each). V lost 9 bases, J lost 4 bases, and 14 bases lay in between. From germline, CDR1 is KGHDR and CDR2 SFDVKD. The CDR3 has 13 residues. In DNA, the CDR3 is TGTGCCACCCGTTCCGGGGCCGGAGAGACCCAGTACTTC. Encoded protein: CATRSGAGETQYF.

This chain uses TRBV20-1 with TRBJ2-7; D is possibly TRBD2 (7 bases). V lost 0 bases and J lost 9, with 18 bases in between. CDR3 length: 14 amino acids. Germline values: CDR1 DFQATT, CDR2 SNEGSKA (reference sequence). The DNA for the CDR3 is TGCAGTGCTAGAGATCTTGGGGGGGCTCTCGTGCAGTACTTC. Translation: CSARDLGGALVQYF.

The chain combines TRBV11-2 with TRBJ1-1; maybe TRBD1 (6 bases). In germline, CDR1 is SGHAT, CDR2 FQNNGV. V was cut by 5 bases and J by 2 bases, with 15 bases left in between. The CDR3 extends over 15 amino acids. CDR3 region: CASSRGGQRNTEAFF. The CDR3 nucleotides are TGTGCCAGCAGCCGCGGCGGACAGAGAAACACTGAAGCTTTCTTT.

This clonotype was observed once. The chain joins TRBV12-3 or TRBV12-4 to TRBJ1-4, with D perhaps TRBD1 (6 bases). V was trimmed by 3 bases and J by 7 bases, leaving 15 bases between them. The CDR3 totals 15 residues. CDR3 amino acids: CASSLGHNGGEKLFF. CDR3 sequence (DNA): TGTGCCAGCAGTTTGGGACACAATGGAGGTGAAAAACTGTTTTTT.

The chain employs TRBV6-5 and TRBJ2-3; 7 bases align to TRBD2. CDR3 length: 15 residues. V lost 7 bases, J lost 2 bases, and 9 bases stayed unmatched. Per the germline V gene, CDR1 is MNHEY and CDR2 is SVGAGI. The CDR3 DNA reads TGTGCCAGCAAGCGGAGCGGGGCCGCCACAGATACGCAGTATTTT. Residues: CASKRSGAATDTQYF.

The chain has TRBV6-2 or TRBV6-3 and TRBJ2-1, with D unresolved. CDR1 and CDR2 (germline): MNHEY, SVGEGT. Trimming pared 5 bases from V and 0 bases from J, leaving 8 bases between. The CDR3 has 14 amino acids. The CDR3 DNA sequence: TGTGCCAGCAGTCCTTTCGTCTCCTACAATGAGCAGTTCTTC. Encoded protein: CASSPFVSYNEQFF.

This clonotype was counted a few times. This sequence joins TRBV7-3 and TRBJ2-1, with TRBD1 identical over 7 bases. This CDR3 contains 14 residues. The germline gives CDR1 SGHTA, CDR2 FQGTGA. The V segment lost 8 bases and the J segment 8 bases; nucleotides outside the gene matches: 12. The CDR3 reads CASSPSTGPYEQFF. CDR3 coding DNA: TGTGCCAGCTCCCCTTCGACAGGGCCATATGAGCAGTTCTTC.

The chain links TRBV18 to TRBJ1-5; the D is unclear. The V end lost 2 bases, the J end lost 4 bases, and 6 bases lay between the germline ends. The CDR3 sequence is 13 residues long. Germline V gene data show CDR1 as KGHSH and CDR2 as LQKENI. The DNA of the CDR3 is TGTGCCAGCTCACCAATGCGGAATCAGCCCCAGCATTTT. It specifies CASSPMRNQPQHF.

CDR3 nucleotide sequence: TGTGCCAGCAGTTCCCGCGGGCGGTCGGAGCAGTACTTC. Translation: CASSSRGRSEQYF. The gene calls are TRBV12-3 or TRBV12-4 and TRBJ2-7; TRBD2 might be the D (5 bases). The CDR3 has 13 amino acids. V shed 4 bases and J shed 7 bases, with 14 bases lying between them.

This rearrangement joins TRBV18 to TRBJ2-5; D may be TRBD1 or TRBD2 (5 bases each). From germline, CDR1 is KGHSH and CDR2 LQKENI. The germline V and J ends were trimmed by 3 bases and 5 bases, with 13 bases remaining between them. There are 14 residues in the CDR3. In nucleotides, the CDR3 is TGTGCCAGCTCACCCGGGGCCCTACTCGAGACCCAGTACTTC. Amino acids: CASSPGALLETQYF. Together with reference TRBV18 and TRBJ2-5, the CDR3 gives the full variable domain: NAGVMQNPRHLVRRRGQEARLRCSPMKGHSHVYWYRQLPEEGLKFMVYLQKENIIDESGMPKERFSAEFPKEGPSILRIQQVVRGDSAAYFCASSPGALLETQYFGPGTRLLVL.

This chain links TRBV13 with TRBJ2-2; D possibly uses TRBD1 or TRBD2 (5 bases each). Trimming took 4 bases from V and 13 from J, leaving 13 bases between them. The germline V gene encodes CDR1 PRHDT and CDR2 FYEKMQ (reference sequence). This CDR3 has 12 amino acids. CDR3 nucleotides: TGTGCCAGCAGCTCTACCGGGACCTTGCTGTTTTTT. It is translated as CASSSTGTLLFF.

In this sample, this clonotype turned up a few times. V gene TRBV4-3 combines with J gene TRBJ2-1; perhaps TRBD2 as D (7 bases). The V gene's germline CDR1 is LGHNA and CDR2 YSLEER. CDR3 length: 15 amino acids. The V and J ends lost 5 bases and 2 bases respectively, with 13 bases between them. The CDR3 DNA reads TGCGCCAGCAGCTCACAGGGAGGGACCTACAATGAGCAGTTCTTC. Translation: CASSSQGGTYNEQFF.